This T cell receptor (beta chain) comes out of a study of OX40 agonist ivuxolimab in advanced cancers. Whole-study context: At doses from 0.01 to 10 mg/kg, patients were given intravenous ivuxolimab every 2 weeks.

Germline loops: CDR1 MDHEN, CDR2 SYDVKM. V dropped 6 bases and J dropped 4 bases, with 15 bases sitting between them. This CDR3 has 14 residues. Assay: immunoSEQ multiplex PCR; the TCRdb copy retains only in-frame clones and omits some. The sample shows about 61,000 clones, 80% to 85% of them seen only once. V and J are TRBV28 and TRBJ1-2; D uncertain. The material was CD4+ or CD8+ T cells sorted from blood, obtained in a trial of the OX40 agonist ivuxolimab. This receptor was identified in an adult with an advanced solid tumor such as melanoma, head and neck, liver or kidney cancer. CDR3 protein: CASSLMGRPYGYTF. In DNA form, the CDR3 reads TGTGCCAGCAGCTTAATGGGCAGGCCCTATGGCTACACCTTC.